This T cell receptor beta chain came from a study of CD8 T cells in ankylosing spondylitis. Findings and limits, study-wide: Disease-associated clones were reportedly significantly overrepresented in matched ankylosing spondylitis synovial fluid. Peripheral blood samples showed relatively rare disease-linked clones, and these clones were CD8+. Ankylosing spondylitis blood appeared to carry a characteristic TCR beta motif of eight or nine highly homologous variants.

As for this clonotype: What it recognizes is unknown.

The CDR3 contains 18 residues. V lost 2 bases and J 0 bases, leaving 19 bases between the germline ends. Per the germline V gene, CDR1 is MNHEY and CDR2 is SVGAGI. As the method for making TCR beta libraries, quantitative 5'-RACE with molecular barcodes was used. MiXCR, run by TCRdb on the 5' RACE reads, gives a single entry per CDR3 protein. The sample has approximately 140,000 distinct CDR3 sequences; approximately 48% are singletons. The rearrangement joins TRBV6-5 to TRBJ1-1, with D maybe TRBD1 (6 bases). Sequenced material: synovial fluid, either unsorted or a sorted T cell fraction (not recorded which). The sequence came from a male donor with ankylosing spondylitis. Written as DNA, the CDR3 is TGTGCCAGCAGTTACACCTACAGGGTAGTTGGTATGAACACTGAAGCTTTCTTT. It translates to CASSYTYRVVGMNTEAFF.